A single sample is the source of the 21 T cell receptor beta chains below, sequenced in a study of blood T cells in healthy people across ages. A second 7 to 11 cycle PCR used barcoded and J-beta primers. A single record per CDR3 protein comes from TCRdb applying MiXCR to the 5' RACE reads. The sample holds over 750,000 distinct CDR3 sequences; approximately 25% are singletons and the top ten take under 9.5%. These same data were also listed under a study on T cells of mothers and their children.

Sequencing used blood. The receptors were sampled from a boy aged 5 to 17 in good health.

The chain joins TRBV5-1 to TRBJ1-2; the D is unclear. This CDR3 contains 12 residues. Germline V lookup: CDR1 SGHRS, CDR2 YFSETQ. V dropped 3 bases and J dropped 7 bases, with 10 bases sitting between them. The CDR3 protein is CASSSEASGYTF. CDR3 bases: TGCGCCAGCAGCTCCGAAGCCTCTGGCTACACCTTC. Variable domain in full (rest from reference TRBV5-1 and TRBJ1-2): KAGVTQTPRYLIKTRGQQVTLSCSPISGHRSVSWYQQTPGQGLQFLFEYFSETQRNKGNFPGRFSGRQFSNSRSEMNVSTLELGDSALYLCASSSEASGYTFGSGTRLTVV.

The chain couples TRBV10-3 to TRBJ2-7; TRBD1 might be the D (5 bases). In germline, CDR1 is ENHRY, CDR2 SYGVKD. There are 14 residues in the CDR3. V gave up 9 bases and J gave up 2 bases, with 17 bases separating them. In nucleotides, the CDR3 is TGTGCCATGTCCAGGGATCCGCGGACCTACGAGCAGTACTTC. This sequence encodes CAMSRDPRTYEQYF.

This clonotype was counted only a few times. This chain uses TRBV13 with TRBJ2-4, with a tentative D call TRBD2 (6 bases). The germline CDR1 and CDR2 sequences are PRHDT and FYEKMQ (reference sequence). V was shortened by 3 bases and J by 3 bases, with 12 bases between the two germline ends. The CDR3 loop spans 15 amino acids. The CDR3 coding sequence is TGTGCCAGCAGCTTCGGGAGTTGGGACAAAAACATTCAGTACTTC. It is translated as CASSFGSWDKNIQYF.

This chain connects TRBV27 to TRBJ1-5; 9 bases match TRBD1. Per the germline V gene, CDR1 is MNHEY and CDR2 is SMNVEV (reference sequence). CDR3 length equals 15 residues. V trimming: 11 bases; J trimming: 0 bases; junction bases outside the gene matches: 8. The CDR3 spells CAVRQGVGSNQPQHF. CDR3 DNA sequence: TGTGCCGTGCGACAGGGGGTCGGTAGCAATCAGCCCCAGCATTTT.

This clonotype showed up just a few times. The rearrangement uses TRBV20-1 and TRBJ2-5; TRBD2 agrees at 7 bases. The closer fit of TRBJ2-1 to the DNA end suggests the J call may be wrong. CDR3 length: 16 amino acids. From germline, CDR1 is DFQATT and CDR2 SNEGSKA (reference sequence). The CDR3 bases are TGCAGTGCTAGTGACTCCTTAGGCGGGAGCTTCTATGAGCAGTTCTTC. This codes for CSASDSLGGSFYEQFF.

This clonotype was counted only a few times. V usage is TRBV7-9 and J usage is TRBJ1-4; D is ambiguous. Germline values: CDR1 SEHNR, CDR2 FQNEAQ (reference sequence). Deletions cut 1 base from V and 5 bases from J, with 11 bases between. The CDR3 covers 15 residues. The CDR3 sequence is CASSLDGPMNEKLFF. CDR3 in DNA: TGTGCCAGCAGCTTAGACGGTCCCATGAATGAAAAACTGTTTTTT.

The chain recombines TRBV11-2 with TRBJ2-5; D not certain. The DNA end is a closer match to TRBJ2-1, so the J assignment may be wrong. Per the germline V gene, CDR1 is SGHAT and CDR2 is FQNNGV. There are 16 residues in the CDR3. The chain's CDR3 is CASSLGSSITVDEQFF. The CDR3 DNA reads TGTGCCAGCAGCTTAGGGTCCTCCATCACTGTCGATGAGCAGTTCTTC.

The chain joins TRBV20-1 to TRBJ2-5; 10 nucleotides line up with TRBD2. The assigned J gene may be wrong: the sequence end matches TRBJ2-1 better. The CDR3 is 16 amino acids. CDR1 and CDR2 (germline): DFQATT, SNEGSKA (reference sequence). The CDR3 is CSASDQWTSGANEQFF. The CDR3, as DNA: TGCAGTGCTAGTGATCAGTGGACTAGCGGCGCCAATGAGCAGTTCTTC.

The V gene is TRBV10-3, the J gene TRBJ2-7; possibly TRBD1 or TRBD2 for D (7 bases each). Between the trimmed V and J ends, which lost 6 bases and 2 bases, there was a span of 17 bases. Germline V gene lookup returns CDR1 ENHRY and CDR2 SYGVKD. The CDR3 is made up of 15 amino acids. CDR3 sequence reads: CAIREQGRGTYEQYF. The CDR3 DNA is TGTGCCATCAGAGAACAGGGGAGGGGCACCTACGAGCAGTACTTC.

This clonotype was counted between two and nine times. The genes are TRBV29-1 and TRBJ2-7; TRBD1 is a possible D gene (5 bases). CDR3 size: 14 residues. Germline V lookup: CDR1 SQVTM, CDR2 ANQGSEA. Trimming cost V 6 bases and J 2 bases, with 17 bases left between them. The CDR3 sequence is CSVLSGLPPYEQYF. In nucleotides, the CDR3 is TGCAGCGTCCTGTCAGGGCTACCCCCCTACGAGCAGTACTTC.

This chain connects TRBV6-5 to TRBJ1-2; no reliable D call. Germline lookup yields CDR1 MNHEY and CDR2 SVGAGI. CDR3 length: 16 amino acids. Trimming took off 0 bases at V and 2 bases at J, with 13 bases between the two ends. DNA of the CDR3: TGTGCCAGCAGTTACTCGCCCCGAGGTTCGAACTATGGCTACACCTTC. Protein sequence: CASSYSPRGSNYGYTF.

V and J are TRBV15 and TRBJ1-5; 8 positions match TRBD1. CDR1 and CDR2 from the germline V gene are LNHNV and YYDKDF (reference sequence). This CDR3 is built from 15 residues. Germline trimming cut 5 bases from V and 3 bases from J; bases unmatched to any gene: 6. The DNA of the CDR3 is TGTGCCACCAGCTCGCGGACAGGGAACAATCAGCCCCAGCATTTT. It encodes CATSSRTGNNQPQHF. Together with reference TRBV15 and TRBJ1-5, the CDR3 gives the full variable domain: DAMVIQNPRYQVTQFGKPVTLSCSQTLNHNVMYWYQQKSSQAPKLLFHYYDKDFNNEADTPDNFQSRRPNTSFCFLDIRSPGLGDTAMYLCATSSRTGNNQPQHFGDGTRLSIL.

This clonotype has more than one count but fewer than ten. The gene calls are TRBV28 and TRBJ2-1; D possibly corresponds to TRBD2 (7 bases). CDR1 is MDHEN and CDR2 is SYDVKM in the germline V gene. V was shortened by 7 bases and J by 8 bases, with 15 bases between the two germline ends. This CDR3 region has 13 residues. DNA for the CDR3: TGTGCCAGCATGCTTGGGGGGGGCCATGAGCAGTTCTTC. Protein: CASMLGGGHEQFF.

DNA for the CDR3: TGTGCCAGCAGTTTATTTTCCCTCTCAGGGCTGAACACTGAAGCTTTCTTT. This codes for CASSLFSLSGLNTEAFF. The chain combines TRBV28 with TRBJ1-1; D may be TRBD1 (5 bases). V dropped 1 base and J dropped 0 bases, with 15 bases sitting between them. The CDR3 sequence is 17 residues long. Germline lookup yields CDR1 MDHEN and CDR2 SYDVKM.

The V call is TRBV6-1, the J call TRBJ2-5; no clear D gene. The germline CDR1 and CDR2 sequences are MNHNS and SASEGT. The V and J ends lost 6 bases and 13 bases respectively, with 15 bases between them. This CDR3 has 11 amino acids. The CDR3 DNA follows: TGTGCCAGCAGCCTCAGACCCGCTCTGTACTTC. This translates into CASSLRPALYF.

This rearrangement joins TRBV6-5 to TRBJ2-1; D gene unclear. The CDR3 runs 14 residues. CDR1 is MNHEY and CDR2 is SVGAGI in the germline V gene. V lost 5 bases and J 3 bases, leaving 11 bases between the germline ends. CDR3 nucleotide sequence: TGTGCCAGCAGTCGAAGTAACTTCTACAATGAGCAGTTCTTC. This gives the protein CASSRSNFYNEQFF.

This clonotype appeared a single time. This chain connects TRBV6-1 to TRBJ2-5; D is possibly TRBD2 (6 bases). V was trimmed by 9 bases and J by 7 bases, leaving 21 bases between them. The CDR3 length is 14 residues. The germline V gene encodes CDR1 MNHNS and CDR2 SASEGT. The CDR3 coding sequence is TGTGCCAGTAGCGAGGAGGGTGAGGTGGTGACCCAGTACTTC. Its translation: CASSEEGEVVTQYF.

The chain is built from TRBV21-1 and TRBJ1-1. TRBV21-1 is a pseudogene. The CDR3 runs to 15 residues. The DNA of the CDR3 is TGTGCCAGCAGCAAACGAGTAGGGAGGGACACTGAAGCTTTCTTT. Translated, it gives CASSKRVGRDTEAFF.

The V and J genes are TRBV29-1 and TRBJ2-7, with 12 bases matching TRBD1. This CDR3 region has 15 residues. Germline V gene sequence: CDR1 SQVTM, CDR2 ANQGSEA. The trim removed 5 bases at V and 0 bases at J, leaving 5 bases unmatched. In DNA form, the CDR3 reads TGCAGCGTTATAGGGGACAGGGGGCCCTCCTACGAGCAGTACTTC. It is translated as CSVIGDRGPSYEQYF.

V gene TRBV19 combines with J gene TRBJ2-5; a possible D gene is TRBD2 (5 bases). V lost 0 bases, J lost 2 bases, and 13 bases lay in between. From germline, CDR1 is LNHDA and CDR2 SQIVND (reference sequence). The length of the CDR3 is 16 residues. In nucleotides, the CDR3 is TGTGCCAGTAGTATAGATCCTCAACTAGGGCAAGAGACCCAGTACTTC. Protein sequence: CASSIDPQLGQETQYF.

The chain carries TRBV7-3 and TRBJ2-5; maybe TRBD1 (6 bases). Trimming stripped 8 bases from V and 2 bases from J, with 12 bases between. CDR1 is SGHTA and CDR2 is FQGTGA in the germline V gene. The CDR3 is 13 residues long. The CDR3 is CASQGLLQETQYF. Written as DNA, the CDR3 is TGTGCCAGCCAGGGGCTGTTACAAGAGACCCAGTACTTC.